A single sample gave rise to the 28 T cell receptor beta chains below, sequenced in a study of T cells in women clearing cervical HPV infection. The table came from immunoSEQ multiplex PCR; TCRdb's copy has only in-frame clones and leaves some out. This repertoire includes under 50,000 clones. The specimen sequenced was blood buffy coat. These receptors were obtained from a woman aged 18 to 75 with a cervical HPV16 infection that either progressed to CIN3+ or cleared (not recorded which).

Points on this clone: Coverage ceases 3 residues before the CDR3 finishes, and the germline J gene fills in the end. The rearrangement joins TRBV9 to TRBJ2-7, with D unclear. The germline V and J ends were trimmed by 0 bases and 6 bases, with 13 bases remaining between them. The germline V gene has CDR1 SGDLS and CDR2 YYNGEE. The CDR3 consists of 14 residues. The CDR3 here is CASSVAMAVGEQYF. The sequenced part of the CDR3 DNA is TGTGCCAGCAGCGTAGCTATGGCGGTAGGCGAG.

Concerning this clone itself: The CDR3 end lies 3 residues beyond the end of the read and is filled in from the germline J gene. This chain connects TRBV7-3 to TRBJ1-1; 7 bases match TRBD1. There are 15 residues in the CDR3. The V gene's germline CDR1 is SGHTA and CDR2 FQGTGA. Here the CDR3 reads CASSSRTWDRLGAFF. The CDR3 bases that were read are TGTGCCAGCAGCTCTCGAACTTGGGACAGACTAGGG. The full variable domain, in which reference TRBV7-3 and TRBJ1-1 provide the parts outside the CDR3, is GAGVSQTPSNKVTEKGKYVELRCDPISGHTALYWYRQSLGQGPEFLIYFQGTGAADDSGLPNDRFFAVRPEGSVSTLKIQRTERGDSAVYLCASSSRTWDRLGAFFGQGTRLTVV.

The covered CDR3 bases are TGTGCCAGTTCCCCCGCCTTGCGTTATGGCCAAGAGACC. Translating gives CASSPALRYGQET. The entire CDR3 is CASSPALRYGQETQYF. The rearrangement joins TRBV19 to TRBJ2-5; D ambiguous. The CDR3 goes on 3 residues after the read ends, and that part is filled in from the germline J gene. V shed 8 bases and J shed 1 base, with 20 bases lying between them. This CDR3 contains 16 residues. Germline CDR1 is LNHDA and CDR2 is SQIVND (reference sequence). The whole variable domain, filled in from reference TRBV19 and TRBJ2-5, reads DGGITQSPKYLFRKEGQNVTLSCEQNLNHDAMYWYRQDPGQGLRLIYYSQIVNDFQKGDIAEGYSVSREKKESFPLTVTSAQKNPTAFYLCASSPALRYGQETQYFGPGTRLLVL.

Concerning this clone itself: The sequence runs out 3 residues before the end of the CDR3; the remainder is reconstructed from the germline J gene. The chain employs TRBV12-3 or TRBV12-4 and TRBJ2-7; TRBD1 matches 9 bases. This CDR3 is 15 amino acids long. Germline trimming cut 1 base from V and 3 bases from J; bases unmatched to any gene: 4. CDR3 region: CASSLEGTGNYEQYF. The covered CDR3 bases are TGTGCCAGCAGTTTAGAAGGGACAGGGAACTACGAG.

Concerning this clone itself: The sequence runs out 3 residues before the end of the CDR3; the remainder is reconstructed from the germline J gene. The chain couples TRBV20-1 to TRBJ2-3, with TRBD2 matching over 10 bases. Losses at the gene ends were 1 base for V and 0 bases for J; bases not matched to a gene: 7. The V gene's germline CDR1 is DFQATT and CDR2 SNEGSKA (reference sequence). There are 17 residues in the CDR3. CDR3 bases read: TGCAGTGCTAGAGCGGCTAGCGGGGGCCCTAGCACAGATACG. Encoded protein: CSARAASGGPSTDT. The full CDR3 protein is CSARAASGGPSTDTQYF.

As regards this clone: Sequencing ends 3 residues short of the CDR3 end; the germline J gene provides the rest. The J gene is TRBJ2-5, the V gene TRBV11-2; 10 nucleotides agree with TRBD1. The ends lost 2 bases at V and 7 bases at J; junction bases unmatched: 7. The CDR3 runs 15 residues. Per germline, CDR1 SGHAT and CDR2 FQNNGV. The covered CDR3 bases are TGTGCCAGCAGCTTACCGGGACAGGGGTCGTGGACC. Encoded protein: CASSLPGQGSWT. The full-length CDR3 reads as CASSLPGQGSWTQYF.

As to this clone: Coverage ceases 3 residues before the CDR3 finishes, and the germline J gene fills in the end. This chain joins TRBV5-5 and TRBJ1-6, with D uncertain. Germline CDR1 and CDR2: SGHKS and YYEKEE (reference sequence). The length of the CDR3 is 13 residues. V shed 0 bases and J shed 7 bases, with 5 bases lying between them. CDR3 sequence reads: CASSLEGNSPLHF. The sequenced CDR3 bases are TGTGCCAGCAGCTTGGAAGGGAATTCACCC.

Worth noting for this clone: The read ends 3 residues shy of where the CDR3 ends; the end is completed using the germline J gene. The chain links TRBV20-1 to TRBJ2-1; TRBD2 aligns across 14 bases. The CDR3 loop spans 15 amino acids. Losses at the gene ends were 5 bases for V and 7 bases for J; bases not matched to a gene: 7. CDR1 and CDR2 from the germline V gene are DFQATT and SNEGSKA (reference sequence). CDR3 region: CSAAGTSGGGNEQFF. CDR3 bases read: TGCAGTGCTGCCGGGACTAGCGGGGGAGGGAATGAG.

To note about this clone: Coverage ceases 3 residues before the CDR3 finishes, and the germline J gene fills in the end. The rearrangement joins TRBV5-1 to TRBJ1-2; 8 bases map to TRBD1. The length of the CDR3 is 13 residues. CDR1 and CDR2 from the germline V gene are SGHRS and YFSETQ. The CDR3 DNA, read in part, is TGCGCCAGCAGGGAACCAGGGGGCCGAGGC. Protein: CASREPGGRG. The complete CDR3 reads CASREPGGRGYTF. Full variable domain (outside the CDR3, taken from reference TRBV5-1 and TRBJ1-2): KAGVTQTPRYLIKTRGQQVTLSCSPISGHRSVSWYQQTPGQGLQFLFEYFSETQRNKGNFPGRFSGRQFSNSRSEMNVSTLELGDSALYLCASREPGGRGYTFGSGTRLTVV.

About this clone itself: The read is 3 residues too short to cover the CDR3 end, so that end is filled in from the germline J gene. The chain is built from TRBV10-3 and TRBJ1-3, with no clear D. Deletions cut 10 bases from V and 0 bases from J, with 13 bases between. The CDR3 sequence is 14 residues long. Germline CDR1 and CDR2: ENHRY and SYGVKD. CDR3 DNA (partial): TGTGCCACCTCAGGAACCGACTCTGGAAACACC. Protein sequence: CATSGTDSGNT. The CDR3, in full, reads CATSGTDSGNTIYF.

A word on this clone: The CDR3 end falls 3 residues outside the read, so it is completed with the germline J gene. The chain carries TRBV11-3 and TRBJ2-1, with TRBD1 identical over 8 bases. The junction had 8 bases not matched to a gene; V was cut back by 6 bases and J by 7 bases. The germline V gene has CDR1 SGHNT and CDR2 YENEEA. The CDR3 has 14 amino acids. Partial CDR3 DNA: TGTGCCAGCAGTCCCTCCAGGGGGCAAAATGAG. Amino acid sequence: CASSPSRGQNE. The whole CDR3 protein is CASSPSRGQNEQFF. Filled out from reference TRBV11-3 and TRBJ2-1, the complete variable domain reads EAGVVQSPRYKIIEKKQPVAFWCNPISGHNTLYWYLQNLGQGPELLIRYENEEAVDDSQLPKDRFSAERLKGVDSTLKIQPAELGDSAVYLCASSPSRGQNEQFFGPGTRLTVL.

As for this clone: The read terminates 3 residues ahead of where the CDR3 ends, so the germline J gene completes it. The rearrangement uses TRBV11-2 and TRBJ1-4, with 9 bases that match TRBD1. The J segment lost 2 bases and the V segment lost 5 bases, leaving 3 bases of the junction unmatched. This CDR3 region has 15 residues. CDR1 and CDR2 (germline): SGHAT, FQNNGV. The CDR3 loop is CASSQGQGTNEKLFF. Partial CDR3 DNA: TGTGCCAGCAGCCAAGGACAGGGGACTAATGAAAAA.

Regarding this clone: The read ends 3 residues early relative to the CDR3; the germline J gene fills the gap. The rearrangement links TRBV10-3 to TRBJ1-2; a possible D gene is TRBD1 (6 bases). From germline, CDR1 is ENHRY and CDR2 SYGVKD. V lost 3 bases and J lost 4, with 15 bases in between. This CDR3 contains 15 residues. Incomplete CDR3 DNA: TGTGCCATCAGTGATAACCCAGGGGCAGGCTATGGC. As protein: CAISDNPGAGYG. The complete CDR3 protein is CAISDNPGAGYGYTF.

As concerns this clone: The read is 3 residues too short to cover the CDR3 end, so that end is filled in from the germline J gene. The chain has TRBV6-4 and TRBJ2-3; D might be TRBD2 (6 bases). The CDR3 runs to 15 residues. Germline values: CDR1 MRHNA, CDR2 SNTAGT. Trimming cost V 2 bases and J 2 bases, with 11 bases left between them. The chain's CDR3 is CASSDRAGNTDTQYF. CDR3 DNA, as far as it was read: TGTGCCAGCAGTGACCGGGCGGGAAACACAGATACG.

A note on this clone: Read data end 3 residues before the CDR3 end; the end is taken from the germline J gene. The rearrangement links TRBV20-1 to TRBJ2-5; 9 bases line up with TRBD2. Germline values: CDR1 DFQATT, CDR2 SNEGSKA (reference sequence). The CDR3 spans 15 residues. The V and J ends lost 0 bases and 4 bases, in that order; junction bases with no gene match: 6. CDR3 amino acids: CSAREGSGGLETQYF. The DNA read from the CDR3 is TGCAGTGCTAGAGAGGGTAGCGGGGGCCTAGAGACC.

As concerns this clone: The read terminates 3 residues before the CDR3 end, so the remaining end is supplied by the germline J gene. The chain is built from TRBV14 and TRBJ2-5, with 8 nucleotides matching TRBD1. The CDR3 spans 15 residues. CDR1 SGHDN and CDR2 FVKESK come from the germline V gene. The junction had 10 bases not matched to a gene; V was cut back by 8 bases and J by 2 bases. The covered CDR3 bases are TGTGCCAGCTCCATGGGACAGGTGTTTCAAGAGACC. Translated, it gives CASSMGQVFQET. The whole CDR3 protein reads CASSMGQVFQETQYF.

As to this clone: The read gets to within 3 residues of the CDR3 end, and the germline J gene fills in the rest. The chain recombines TRBV19 with TRBJ1-4; 8 bases are shared with TRBD1. The germline gives CDR1 LNHDA, CDR2 SQIVND (reference sequence). This CDR3 is 15 amino acids long. The junction had 11 bases not matched to a gene; V was cut back by 7 bases and J by 7 bases. CDR3 DNA (partial): TGTGCCAGTACCCAGGGCAGGGGGCGCGGTGAAAAA. Protein sequence: CASTQGRGRGEK. The whole CDR3 region reads CASTQGRGRGEKLFF.

The CDR3 sequence: CASSEGASGMGTQYF. The DNA read from the CDR3 is TGTGCCAGCAGTGAAGGGGCGTCGGGGATGGGGACC. The genes are TRBV6-1 and TRBJ2-5; perhaps TRBD2 as D (5 bases). The read stops 3 residues short of the end of the CDR3; the missing end is completed from the germline J gene. This CDR3 is 15 amino acids long. The germline V and J ends were trimmed by 1 base and 7 bases, with 16 bases remaining between them. Germline V gene lookup returns CDR1 MNHNS and CDR2 SASEGT.

For this clone: The read halts 3 residues ahead of the CDR3 end, with the missing end drawn from the germline J gene. This chain connects TRBV7-6 to TRBJ1-3; 9 nucleotides agree with TRBD1. The germline gives CDR1 SGHVS, CDR2 FNYEAQ. This CDR3 is built from 14 residues. V lost 5 bases and J lost 3; bases outside the gene matches: 2. The part of the CDR3 DNA that was read is TGTGCCAGCAGCACGACAGGGGGTGGAAACACC. Translated: CASSTTGGGNT. From start to end, the CDR3 is CASSTTGGGNTIYF.

On this clone itself: Read data end 3 residues before the CDR3 end; the end is taken from the germline J gene. The gene calls are TRBV5-1 and TRBJ1-4; TRBD1 might be the D (5 bases). The CDR3 contains 15 residues. Germline CDR1 and CDR2: SGHRS and YFSETQ. Trimming took off 4 bases at V and 7 bases at J, with 17 bases between the two ends. The CDR3 is CASSPHPGESEKLFF. The part of the CDR3 DNA that was read is TGCGCCAGCAGCCCCCATCCGGGGGAGAGTGAAAAA. Variable domain in full (rest from reference TRBV5-1 and TRBJ1-4): KAGVTQTPRYLIKTRGQQVTLSCSPISGHRSVSWYQQTPGQGLQFLFEYFSETQRNKGNFPGRFSGRQFSNSRSEMNVSTLELGDSALYLCASSPHPGESEKLFFGSGTQLSVL.

A note on this clone: The read terminates 3 residues ahead of where the CDR3 ends, so the germline J gene completes it. The gene calls are TRBV7-9 and TRBJ2-7; D may be TRBD1 (6 bases). CDR1 and CDR2 (germline): SEHNR, FQNEAQ (reference sequence). Trimming cost V 1 base and J 1 base, with 11 bases left between them. The CDR3 is 15 residues long. The sequenced CDR3 bases are TGTGCCAGCAGCTTAGAGGGGGAGAGGTCCTACGAG. Translated, it gives CASSLEGERSYE. The full CDR3 protein is CASSLEGERSYEQYF.

A remark on this clone: From the germline J gene comes the end of the CDR3, since the read stops 3 residues before it. The chain couples TRBV18 to TRBJ2-1, with a possible D match to TRBD2 (7 bases). The CDR3 loop spans 14 amino acids. CDR1 KGHSH and CDR2 LQKENI come from the germline V gene. Trimming removed 3 bases at V and 9 bases at J, with 15 bases between. CDR3 DNA, as far as it was read: TGTGCCAGCTCACCTCGTGGGGGGGGCGGTGAG. Translated, it gives CASSPRGGGGE. The CDR3 in full is CASSPRGGGGEQFF.

As concerns this clone: The read ends 3 residues early relative to the CDR3; the germline J gene fills the gap. This chain uses TRBV7-2 with TRBJ2-3; 8 bases align to TRBD2. This CDR3 is built from 15 residues. V trimming: 5 bases; J trimming: 5 bases; junction bases outside the gene matches: 9. The germline V gene has CDR1 SGHTA and CDR2 FQGNSA. CDR3: CASSTRLATGDTQYF. The CDR3 bases that were read are TGTGCCAGCAGCACCAGACTAGCGACGGGAGATACG. Variable domain in full (rest from reference TRBV7-2 and TRBJ2-3): GAGVSQSPSNKVTEKGKDVELRCDPISGHTALYWYRQSLGQGLEFLIYFQGNSAPDKSGLPSDRFSAERTGGSVSTLTIQRTQQEDSAVYLCASSTRLATGDTQYFGPGTRLTVL.

CDR3 DNA, as far as it was read: TGTGCCAGCAGCCAAGGACAGGGTTTGAACACTGAA. Amino acids: CASSQGQGLNTE. The full CDR3 is CASSQGQGLNTEAFF. This chain uses TRBV28 with TRBJ1-1; 8 nucleotides align to TRBD1. The read falls 3 residues short of the CDR3 end, and the missing part is taken from the germline J gene. There are 15 residues in the CDR3. Trimming took 6 bases from V and 0 from J; bases not matched to a gene: 6. Germline CDR1 MDHEN, CDR2 SYDVKM. The full variable domain, with the rest looked up from reference TRBV28 and TRBJ1-1, is DVKVTQSSRYLVKRTGEKVFLECVQDMDHENMFWYRQDPGLGLRLIYFSYDVKMKEKGDIPEGYSVSREKKERFSLILESASTNQTSMYLCASSQGQGLNTEAFFGQGTRLTVV.

A word on this clone: The read stops 3 residues short of the end of the CDR3; the missing end is completed from the germline J gene. The J gene is TRBJ1-1, the V gene TRBV12-3 or TRBV12-4; D might be TRBD1 (6 bases). This CDR3 has 12 amino acids. V shed 5 bases and J shed 4 bases, with 8 bases lying between them. The CDR3 bases that were read are TGTGCCAGCAGTGTACAGGGCACTGAA. Amino acid sequence: CASSVQGTE. The full-length CDR3 reads as CASSVQGTEAFF.

Concerning this clone itself: The sequence runs out 3 residues before the end of the CDR3; the remainder is reconstructed from the germline J gene. The rearrangement uses TRBV20-1 and TRBJ1-1; the D gene is possibly TRBD1 (6 bases). The germline CDR1 and CDR2 sequences are DFQATT and SNEGSKA (reference sequence). CDR3 length: 13 amino acids. The V gene lost 6 bases and the J gene lost 3 bases, with 14 bases spanning the gap. Partial CDR3 DNA: TGCAGTGCCAGTCAGGGGACGGACACTGAA. The encoded protein is CSASQGTDTE. The whole CDR3 region reads CSASQGTDTEAFF.

As to this clone: The read ends 3 residues early relative to the CDR3; the germline J gene fills the gap. This chain links TRBV19 with TRBJ2-2, with a possible D match to TRBD2 (7 bases). Trimming took off 1 base at V and 5 bases at J, with 14 bases between the two ends. The germline gives CDR1 LNHDA, CDR2 SQIVND (reference sequence). The CDR3 has 16 amino acids. CDR3 residues: CASSIAGGPWTGELFF. CDR3 DNA, as far as it was read: TGTGCCAGTAGTATAGCGGGGGGCCCCTGGACCGGGGAG.

In regard to this clone: Read data end 3 residues before the CDR3 end; the end is taken from the germline J gene. The chain recombines TRBV5-1 with TRBJ2-3; D may be TRBD1 (5 bases). The length of the CDR3 is 15 residues. CDR1 is SGHRS and CDR2 is YFSETQ in the germline V gene. Deletions cut 0 bases from V and 4 bases from J, with 12 bases between. This chain's CDR3 is CASSLVGRAADTQYF. Incomplete CDR3 DNA: TGCGCCAGCAGCTTGGTGGGCAGGGCGGCAGATACG. Full variable domain (rest looked up from reference TRBV5-1 and TRBJ2-3): KAGVTQTPRYLIKTRGQQVTLSCSPISGHRSVSWYQQTPGQGLQFLFEYFSETQRNKGNFPGRFSGRQFSNSRSEMNVSTLELGDSALYLCASSLVGRAADTQYFGPGTRLTVL.